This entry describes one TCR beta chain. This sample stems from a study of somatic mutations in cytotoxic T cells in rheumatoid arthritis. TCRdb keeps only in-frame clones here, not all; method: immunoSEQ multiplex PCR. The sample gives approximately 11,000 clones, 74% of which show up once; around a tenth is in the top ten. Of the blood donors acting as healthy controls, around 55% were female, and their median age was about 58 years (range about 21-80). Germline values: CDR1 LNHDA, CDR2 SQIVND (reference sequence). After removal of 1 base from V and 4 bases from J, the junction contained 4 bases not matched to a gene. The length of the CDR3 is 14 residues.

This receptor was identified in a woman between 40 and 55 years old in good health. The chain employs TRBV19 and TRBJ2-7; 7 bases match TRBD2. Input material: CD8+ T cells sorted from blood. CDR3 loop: CASSIASGRYEQYF. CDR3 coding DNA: TGTGCCAGTAGTATAGCTAGCGGAAGATACGAGCAGTACTTC. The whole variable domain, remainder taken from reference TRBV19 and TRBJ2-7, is DGGITQSPKYLFRKEGQNVTLSCEQNLNHDAMYWYRQDPGQGLRLIYYSQIVNDFQKGDIAEGYSVSREKKESFPLTVTSAQKNPTAFYLCASSIASGRYEQYFGPGTRLTVT.